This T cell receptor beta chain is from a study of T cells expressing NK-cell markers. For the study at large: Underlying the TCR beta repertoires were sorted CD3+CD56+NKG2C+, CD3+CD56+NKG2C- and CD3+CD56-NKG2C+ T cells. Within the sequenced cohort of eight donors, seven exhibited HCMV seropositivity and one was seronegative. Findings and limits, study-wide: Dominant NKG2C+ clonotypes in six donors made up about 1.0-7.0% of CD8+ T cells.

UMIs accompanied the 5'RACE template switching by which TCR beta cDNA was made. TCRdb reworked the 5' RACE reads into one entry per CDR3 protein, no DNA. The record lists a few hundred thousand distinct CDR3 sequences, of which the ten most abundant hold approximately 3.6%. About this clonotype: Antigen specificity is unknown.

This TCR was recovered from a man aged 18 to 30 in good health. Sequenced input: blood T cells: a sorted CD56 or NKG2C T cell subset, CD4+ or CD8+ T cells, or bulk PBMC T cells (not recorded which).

The CDR3 here is CASSLAGGHLSSYNEQFF. The chain is built from TRBV7-6 and TRBJ2-1; checking the TCRdb D call of TRBD2 is not possible without DNA. Germline CDR1 SGHVS, CDR2 FNYEAQ. The CDR3 is made up of 18 amino acids.